The present T cell receptor beta chain was sequenced within a study of T cell repertoires in cytomegalovirus infection. For the study at large: Epitope selection comprised recently identified HLA-C-restricted CMV epitopes and well-studied HLA-B-restricted CMV epitopes. Public signatures in TCR beta pointed to CMV infection and matching HLA type.

This clonotype turned up a few times. The antigen is unknown. Using its own MiXCR run on the reads, TCRdb lists one record per CDR3 protein. Among around 570,000 distinct CDR3 sequences listed, about 39% were seen once. Deletions cut 4 bases from V and 6 bases from J, with 18 bases between. The germline gives CDR1 SEHNR, CDR2 FQNEAQ (reference sequence). The CDR3 is made up of 16 amino acids. Study-wide results and limits: The study found HLA-C-restricted CMV-specific TCR beta clonotypes dominating the ex vivo response. Carriage of CMV together with the relevant HLA was identifiable through cumulative public TCR beta family frequency.

Sequences were derived from cultured PBMCs, sampled from culture after CMV antigen stimulation. V usage is TRBV7-9 and J usage is TRBJ1-4; the D gene is possibly TRBD1 (6 bases). This sequence originates from a human donor in good health (CMV status not recorded). Some clones in this sample may be carry-over from other donors' samples. The CDR3 DNA sequence: TGTGCCAGCAGCTCAGGGGTACAGGGAAGGGATGAAAAACTGTTTTTT. Amino acids: CASSSGVQGRDEKLFF.